The entry below describes one T cell receptor beta chain. Produced via immunoSEQ multiplex PCR; TCRdb's table is partial and in-frame only. The sample includes about 420,000 clones, around 87% of them seen just once. Germline trimming cut 0 bases from V and 7 bases from J; bases unmatched to any gene: 12. The CDR3 is 17 amino acids. These data belong to a study of Ad26.COV2.S vaccination and SARS-CoV-2 variants. Treatment described: around 19 received Ad26.COV2.S at low or high dose, single or two shots; several received placebo; per-sample allocation not given. Collection of the samples took place on day 63 after the first injection of vaccine or placebo.

The rearrangement uses TRBV6-7 and TRBJ2-1; TRBD1 aligns across 7 bases. TRBV6-7 is placed among ORFs of uncertain function. This clonotype was sampled from a person aged 18-60 years who received the Ad26.COV2.S COVID-19 vaccine or a placebo. The material was peripheral blood, obtained in a trial of Ad26.COV2.S vaccine versus placebo. DNA of the CDR3: TGTGCCAGCAGTTACTCTCCCCACTTGGGACAGCCAAATGAGCAGTTCTTC. This codes for CASSYSPHLGQPNEQFF.